This TCR beta chain was retrieved from a study of blood T cell repertoires in COVID-19. Whole-study context: Samples came from the United States, Italy and Spain, spanning acute and convalescent COVID-19. T cells, B-cell-depleted T cells, or PBMCs provided the cDNA or gDNA that served as material.

Authors' analysis steps: Using reference gene primer amplification, nucleated cell counts were estimated. Sequencing used immunoSEQ multiplex PCR; TCRdb keeps in-frame clones, though not all of them. Clone size and V and J calls were adopted from that table, with D and trimming inferred from the DNA. The sample comprises about 190,000 clones, approximately 90% of which are singletons, and 0.95% to 1.3% rests with the top ten. The CDR3 is 15 residues long. Germline CDR1 reads LGHNA; CDR2 reads YNFKEQ. The V end was cut by 1 base, the J end by 2 bases, with 9 bases between. The chain employs TRBV4-2 and TRBJ1-3; no firm D call. The sequence was collected from a man under 40 with acute or convalescent COVID-19. The sequenced material came from peripheral blood. CDR3 sequence: CASSQVDRAGNTIYF. CDR3 bases: TGTGCCAGCAGCCAAGTAGATCGGGCTGGAAACACCATATATTTT.